The 17 T cell receptor beta chains in this list originate from one sample, sequenced in a study of T cells after posttransplantation cyclophosphamide. Treatment was busulfan-fludarabine conditioning, a marrow graft, and cyclophosphamide on days +3 and +4. The table came from immunoSEQ multiplex PCR; TCRdb's copy has only in-frame clones and leaves some out. The repertoire holds 35,000 to 45,000 clones, with approximately 78% as singletons. The sequenced sample was CD4+ T cells sorted from blood, obtained approximately 1,900 days after a stem cell transplant with posttransplant cyclophosphamide. The receptors shown here come from a female patient aged 40-50 years who received an allogeneic stem cell transplant from a related donor, was CMV-positive, and had no GVHD. Some T cells here may be from the graft donor.

The chain uses TRBV29-1 and TRBJ1-3; the D is unclear. Germline CDR1 reads SQVTM; CDR2 reads ANQGSEA. V was shortened by 7 bases and J by 0 bases, with 4 bases between the two germline ends. The CDR3 loop spans 11 amino acids. Here the CDR3 DNA reads TGCAGCGCGTCCTCTGGAAACACCATATATTTT. This gives the protein CSASSGNTIYF. Looking up the rest from reference TRBV29-1 and TRBJ1-3 gives the full variable domain: SAVISQKPSRDICQRGTSLTIQCQVDSQVTMMFWYRQQPGQSLTLIATANQGSEATYESGFVIDKFPISRPNLTFSTLTVSNMSPEDSSIYLCSASSGNTIYFGEGSWLTVV.

This chain connects TRBV10-3 to TRBJ1-1, with D possibly TRBD1 on 5 matching bases. Germline CDR1 reads ENHRY; CDR2 reads SYGVKD. The V end was cut by 6 bases, the J end by 7 bases, with 9 bases between. The CDR3 is 11 amino acids. The CDR3 DNA reads as TGTGCCATCAGGAACCAGGGTGAAGCTTTCTTT. This gives the protein CAIRNQGEAFF.

The chain is built from TRBV28 and TRBJ2-7, with D possibly being TRBD1 (6 bases). The CDR3 totals 14 residues. V was cut by 2 bases and J by 4 bases, with 12 bases left in between. Germline-derived CDR1 and CDR2 are MDHEN and SYDVKM. CDR3 residues: CASSLNGQPYEQYF. The CDR3 region has the DNA TGTGCCAGCAGTTTAAACGGACAGCCGTACGAGCAGTACTTC.

V usage is TRBV7-2 and J usage is TRBJ1-3, with a tentative D call TRBD1 (5 bases). CDR3 length equals 18 residues. Between the trimmed V and J ends, which lost 1 base and 3 bases, there was a span of 19 bases. Germline V lookup: CDR1 SGHTA, CDR2 FQGNSA. The CDR3 DNA sequence: TGTGCCAGCAGCTTAGAGTTTCAGGGCGCTTCTATTGGAAACACCATATATTTT. Protein sequence: CASSLEFQGASIGNTIYF.

The chain combines TRBV5-1 with TRBJ2-6; TRBD1 matches 7 bases. The V gene's germline CDR1 is SGHRS and CDR2 YFSETQ. Germline trimming cut 4 bases from V and 1 base from J; bases unmatched to any gene: 5. CDR3 length: 16 amino acids. As DNA, the CDR3 is TGCGCCAGCAGCAGGGCGACAGGGTCTGGGGCCAACGTCCTGACTTTC. Protein sequence: CASSRATGSGANVLTF.

The chain recombines TRBV5-4 with TRBJ2-3, with 10 bases fitting TRBD2. This CDR3 has 15 residues. V lost 6 bases and J lost 3; bases outside the gene matches: 7. Germline V gene sequence: CDR1 SGHNT, CDR2 YYREEE (reference sequence). DNA for the CDR3: TGTGCCAGCACTTTAGCGGGGGGCTCGACAGATACGCAGTATTTT. Protein sequence: CASTLAGGSTDTQYF.

In this sample, this clone turned up once. The rearrangement joins TRBV9 to TRBJ1-6; 10 bases map to TRBD1. Germline V lookup: CDR1 SGDLS, CDR2 YYNGEE. The length of the CDR3 is 18 residues. The trim removed 3 bases at V and 3 bases at J, leaving 9 bases unmatched. The CDR3 sequence is CASSASSGTGDYNSPLHF. For the CDR3, the DNA is TGTGCCAGCAGCGCGTCCTCCGGGACAGGGGACTATAATTCACCCCTCCACTTT.

This sequence joins TRBV6-5 and TRBJ1-2, with unresolved D. Trimming left V 6 bases short and J 6 bases short, with 17 bases between. The CDR3 covers 14 residues. The germline gives CDR1 MNHEY, CDR2 SVGAGI. In nucleotides, the CDR3 is TGTGCCAGCAGCCGAGACGGTTTCGGGGATGGCTACACCTTC. Protein: CASSRDGFGDGYTF.

The chain links TRBV29-1 to TRBJ1-1, with no clear D. V was shortened by 3 bases and J by 2 bases, with 10 bases between the two germline ends. Germline V gene sequence: CDR1 SQVTM, CDR2 ANQGSEA. There are 13 residues in the CDR3. The DNA of the CDR3 is TGCAGCGTTGAGGGCAGCCTAAACACTGAAGCTTTCTTT. The encoded protein is CSVEGSLNTEAFF. The variable domain in full, with the rest retrieved from reference TRBV29-1 and TRBJ1-1, is SAVISQKPSRDICQRGTSLTIQCQVDSQVTMMFWYRQQPGQSLTLIATANQGSEATYESGFVIDKFPISRPNLTFSTLTVSNMSPEDSSIYLCSVEGSLNTEAFFGQGTRLTVV.

The chain combines TRBV2 with TRBJ2-1; D ambiguous. The germline CDR1 and CDR2 sequences are SNHLY and FYNNEI. This CDR3 has 13 residues. The V end lost 5 bases, the J end lost 9 bases, and 14 bases lay between the germline ends. The CDR3 region is CASSPTSWAEQFF. CDR3 nucleotides: TGTGCCAGCAGTCCGACCAGTTGGGCTGAGCAGTTCTTC.

The chain uses TRBV7-9 and TRBJ2-7, with 8 bases lining up with TRBD1. The CDR3 has 18 residues. Germline lookup yields CDR1 SEHNR and CDR2 FQNEAQ (reference sequence). V trimming: 6 bases; J trimming: 1 base; junction bases outside the gene matches: 17. CDR3 bases: TGTGCCAGCAGTTTACCACCCGGAGGGACAGGTCCATCCTACGAGCAGTACTTC. Translating gives CASSLPPGGTGPSYEQYF.

V gene TRBV19 combines with J gene TRBJ1-2; maybe TRBD1 (6 bases). With 2 bases removed from V and 2 bases from J, the gap between germline ends came to 9 bases. Looked up from germline, CDR1 is LNHDA and CDR2 is SQIVND (reference sequence). The CDR3 is 14 amino acids. The CDR3 region is CASSIRTGNYGYTF. In DNA, the CDR3 is TGTGCCAGTAGTATACGAACAGGGAACTATGGCTACACCTTC.

This chain uses TRBV6-6 with TRBJ1-6, with a possible D match to TRBD1 (6 bases). The CDR3 contains 15 residues. Per germline, CDR1 MNHNY and CDR2 SVGAGI (reference sequence). Trimming took off 1 base at V and 9 bases at J, with 13 bases between the two ends. CDR3 bases: TGTGCCAGCAGTTACTACGAAACAGGGATTTCACCCCTCCACTTT. Translation: CASSYYETGISPLHF.

The genes are TRBV28 and TRBJ2-3; 14 nucleotides agree with TRBD2. The germline CDR1 and CDR2 sequences are MDHEN and SYDVKM. V was pared by 4 bases and J by 2 bases, with 8 bases of the junction left unmatched. The CDR3 loop spans 18 amino acids. Here the CDR3 reads CASSSRRLAGGHTDTQYF. In DNA form, the CDR3 reads TGTGCCAGCAGTTCTCGGAGACTAGCGGGGGGGCACACAGATACGCAGTATTTT.

The CDR3 region has the DNA TGTGCCAGCAGCTTGGAATGGGGTCAGGGTGGGTATGGCTACACCTTC. Translating it yields CASSLEWGQGGYGYTF. The chain recombines TRBV5-4 with TRBJ1-2, with D possibly matching TRBD1 (5 bases). This CDR3 is 16 amino acids long. V dropped 0 bases and J dropped 5 bases, with 17 bases sitting between them. Germline V gene sequence: CDR1 SGHNT, CDR2 YYREEE (reference sequence).

The CDR3 DNA reads as TGTGCCAGCAGCTTGCCTATCCAGAACACCGGGGAGCTGTTTTTT. This translates into CASSLPIQNTGELFF. This chain connects TRBV7-8 to TRBJ2-2; D gene ambiguous. CDR3 length: 15 residues. In germline, CDR1 is SGHVS, CDR2 FQNEAQ. V dropped 3 bases and J dropped 1 base, with 9 bases sitting between them.

This clone was observed a single time. V and J are TRBV7-3 and TRBJ1-6; D is perhaps TRBD1 (6 bases). Germline values: CDR1 SGHTA, CDR2 FQGTGA. This CDR3 spans 15 amino acids. V lost 3 bases and J 7 bases, leaving 13 bases between the germline ends. The CDR3 region is CASSLRGRGNSPLHF. The CDR3 DNA reads as TGTGCCAGCAGCTTGAGGGGAAGGGGGAATTCACCCCTCCACTTT.